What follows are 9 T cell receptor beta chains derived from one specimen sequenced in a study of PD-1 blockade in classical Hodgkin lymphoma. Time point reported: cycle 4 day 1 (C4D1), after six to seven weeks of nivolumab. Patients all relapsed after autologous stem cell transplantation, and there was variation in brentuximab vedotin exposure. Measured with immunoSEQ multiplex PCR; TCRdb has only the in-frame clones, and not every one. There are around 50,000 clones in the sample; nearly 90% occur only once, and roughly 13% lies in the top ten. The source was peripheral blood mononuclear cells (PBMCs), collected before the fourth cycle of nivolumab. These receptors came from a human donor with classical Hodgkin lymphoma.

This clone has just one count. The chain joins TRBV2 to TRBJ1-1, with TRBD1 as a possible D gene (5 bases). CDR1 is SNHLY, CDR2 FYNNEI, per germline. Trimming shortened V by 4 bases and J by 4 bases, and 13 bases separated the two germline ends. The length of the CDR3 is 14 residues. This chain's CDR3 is CASSGGTLGTEAFF. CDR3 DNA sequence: TGTGCCAGCAGTGGGGGGACCTTGGGCACTGAAGCTTTCTTT.

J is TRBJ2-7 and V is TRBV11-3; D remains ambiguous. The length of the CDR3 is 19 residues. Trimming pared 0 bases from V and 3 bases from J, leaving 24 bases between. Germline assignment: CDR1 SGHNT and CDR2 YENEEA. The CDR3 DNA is TGTGCCAGCAGCTTAGATTGGGTTCTGGAGACGGAGCCGGGCTACGAGCAGTACTTC. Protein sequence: CASSLDWVLETEPGYEQYF.

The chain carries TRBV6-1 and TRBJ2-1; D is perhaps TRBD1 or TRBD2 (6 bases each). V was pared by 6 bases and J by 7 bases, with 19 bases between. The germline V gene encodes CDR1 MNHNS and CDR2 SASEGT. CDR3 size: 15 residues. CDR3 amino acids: CASSITVGGLNEQFF. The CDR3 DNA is TGTGCCAGCAGCATAACCGTTGGGGGGCTGAATGAGCAGTTCTTC.

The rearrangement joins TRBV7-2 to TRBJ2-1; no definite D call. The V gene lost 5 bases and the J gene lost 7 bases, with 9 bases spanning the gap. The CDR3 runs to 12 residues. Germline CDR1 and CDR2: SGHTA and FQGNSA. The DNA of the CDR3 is TGTGCCAGCAGCCCCCTCGGAAATGAGCAGTTCTTC. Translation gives CASSPLGNEQFF. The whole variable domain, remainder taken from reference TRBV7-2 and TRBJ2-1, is GAGVSQSPSNKVTEKGKDVELRCDPISGHTALYWYRQSLGQGLEFLIYFQGNSAPDKSGLPSDRFSAERTGGSVSTLTIQRTQQEDSAVYLCASSPLGNEQFFGPGTRLTVL.

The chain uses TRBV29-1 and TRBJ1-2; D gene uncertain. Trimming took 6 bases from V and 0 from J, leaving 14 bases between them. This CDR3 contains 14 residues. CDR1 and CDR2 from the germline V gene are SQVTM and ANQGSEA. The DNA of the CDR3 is TGCAGCGTAAGCCCCCCGGATGCTAACTATGGCTACACCTTC. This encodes CSVSPPDANYGYTF.

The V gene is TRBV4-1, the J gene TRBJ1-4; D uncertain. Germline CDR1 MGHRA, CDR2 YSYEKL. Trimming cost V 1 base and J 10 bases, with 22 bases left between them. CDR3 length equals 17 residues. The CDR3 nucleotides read TGCGCCAGCAGCCAAGTTAATATGGGCCTGCCCGAGGGAAAACTGTTTTTT. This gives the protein CASSQVNMGLPEGKLFF.

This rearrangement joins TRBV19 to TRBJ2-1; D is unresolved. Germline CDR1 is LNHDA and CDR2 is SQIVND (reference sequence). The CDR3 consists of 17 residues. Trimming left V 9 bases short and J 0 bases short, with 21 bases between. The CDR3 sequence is CASTPIQRRSSYNEQFF. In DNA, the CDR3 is TGTGCCAGCACACCGATTCAGCGAAGAAGCTCCTACAATGAGCAGTTCTTC.

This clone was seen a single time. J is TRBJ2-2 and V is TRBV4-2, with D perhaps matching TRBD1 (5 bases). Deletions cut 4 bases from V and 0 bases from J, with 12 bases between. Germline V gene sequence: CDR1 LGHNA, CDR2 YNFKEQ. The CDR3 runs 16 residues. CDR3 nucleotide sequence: TGTGCCAGCAGCCCAAGACCAGGGCCGAACACCGGGGAGCTGTTTTTT. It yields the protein CASSPRPGPNTGELFF.

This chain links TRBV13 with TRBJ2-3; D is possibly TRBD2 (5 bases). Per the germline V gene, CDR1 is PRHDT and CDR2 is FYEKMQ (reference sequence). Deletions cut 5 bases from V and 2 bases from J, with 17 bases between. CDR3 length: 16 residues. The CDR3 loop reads CASSQTKFTFTDTQYF. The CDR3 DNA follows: TGTGCCAGCAGCCAGACTAAATTCACTTTCACAGATACGCAGTATTTT.